These T cell receptor beta chains were read from a single sample in a study of T-cell memory formation after mild COVID-19. TCRdb reanalysed the 5' RACE reads using MiXCR and keeps one entry per CDR3 protein. Seen here are some 440,000 distinct CDR3 sequences, approximately 25% observed once, and the top ten hold roughly an eighth. Sequencing was carried out using PBMCs or a T cell subset sorted from them (not recorded which). The receptor source for this set is an adult woman who had mild COVID-19 (a few samples of this study predate the infection). Cell type and time point are not known. Each CDR3 is given with its conserved first and last residue. The D gene is left open where the match is weak. Size is omitted from some rows. Given values are once, few, many or a class for expanded clones.

>TRBV7-8|-|TRBJ2-3|-
TGTGCCAGCAGGGGATTGGCTTCCCTTTCCACAGATACGCAGTATTTT
CASRGLASLSTDTQYF
>TRBV7-3|TRBD1|TRBJ2-1|once
TGTGCCAGCAGTCCCACACCGGGACAGGCGAAATACAATGAGCAGTTCTTC
CASSPTPGQAKYNEQFF
>TRBV30|-|TRBJ2-4|few
TGTGCCTGGAGTGTAATGGGAGACATTCAGTACTTC
CAWSVMGDIQYF
>TRBV7-2|-|TRBJ2-7|-
TGTGCCAGCAGCCGGGACATGAGCTCCTACGAGCAGTACTTC
CASSRDMSSYEQYF
>TRBV20-1|-|TRBJ1-5|few
TGCAGTGCTAGAAAAATGGATCAGCCCCAGCATTTT
CSARKMDQPQHF
>TRBV6-5|TRBD1|TRBJ2-1|few
TGTGCCAGCAGGATGACCGGGACAGGGAGAATTAATGAGCAGTTCTTC
CASRMTGTGRINEQFF
>TRBV7-2|TRBD2|TRBJ2-7|many
TGTGCCAGCAGCTTAGGCAGTCTAGCGGGTTCCCCCTACGAGCAGTACTTC
CASSLGSLAGSPYEQYF
>TRBV3-1|TRBD1|TRBJ1-3|few
TGTGCCAGCAGCCAACCGACAGGGGGCTTTCCTGGAAACACCATATATTTT
CASSQPTGGFPGNTIYF
>TRBV20-1|-|TRBJ1-6|many
TGCAGTGCTAGAGTCGGCAGTTCTTCTTCACCCCTCCACTTT
CSARVGSSSSPLHF
>TRBV7-8|TRBD1|TRBJ2-2|few
TGTGCCAGCAGCTTAGTATCTCAGGGGGTCACCGGGGAGCTGTTTTTT
CASSLVSQGVTGELFF
>TRBV7-9|TRBD2|TRBJ2-1|-
TGTGCCAGAAGCTTCAGGGTTAGCGGGATCGCTGAGCAGTTCTTC
CARSFRVSGIAEQFF
>TRBV9|TRBD2|TRBJ2-1|-
TGTGCCAGCAGCGGACGGATTAGCGGGTCCGACTCCTACAATGAGCAGTTCTTC
CASSGRISGSDSYNEQFF
>TRBV3-1|TRBD2|TRBJ2-7|-
TGTGCCAGCAGCCAACCCGGGACTAGCGGGAGAGGCTACGAGCAGTACTTC
CASSQPGTSGRGYEQYF
>TRBV24-1|-|TRBJ2-5|-
TGTGCCACCCGGAGGCGGGGACAAGAGACCCAGTACTTC
CATRRRGQETQYF
>TRBV4-3|-|TRBJ1-3|-
TGCGCCAGCAGCCAAGATGGCGGGACATCAGGAAACACCATATATTTT
CASSQDGGTSGNTIYF
>TRBV11-1|-|TRBJ2-2|few
TGTGCCAGCAGCTTACGGCGAAACACCGGGGAGCTGTTTTTT
CASSLRRNTGELFF
>TRBV6-2/TRBV6-3|TRBD1|TRBJ2-7|few
TGTGCCAGCAGTTTATCCCGGGACAGGGGATCCTCCTACGAGCAGTACTTC
CASSLSRDRGSSYEQYF
>TRBV20-1|TRBD2|TRBJ2-1|few
TGCAGTGCTAGAGGCCGGAACAGAGGACTAGCGGGGGGCCGAGGCAATGAGCAGTTCTTC
CSARGRNRGLAGGRGNEQFF
>TRBV11-1|TRBD2|TRBJ2-3|-
TGTGCCAGCAGGCGGAGGACCGGGGGGGCCGGAGATACGCAGTATTTT
CASRRRTGGAGDTQYF
>TRBV20-1|TRBD2|TRBJ2-3|-
TGCAGTGCTAGAGATTTCCTAGCGGGGGTCTTCACAGATACGCAGTATTTT
CSARDFLAGVFTDTQYF
>TRBV5-1|TRBD1|TRBJ2-7|few
TGCGCCAGCAGCTTGGGACAGGGCGAAGGCGAGCAGTACTTC
CASSLGQGEGEQYF
>TRBV6-2/TRBV6-3|TRBD1|TRBJ1-5|few
TGTGCCAGCAGCCGGACTACAGGGGCCCACAATCAGCCCCAGCATTTT
CASSRTTGAHNQPQHF
>TRBV6-5|TRBD2|TRBJ2-2|few
TGTGCCAGCAGTCTAGGACTAGCGGGAGTGGGCACCGGGGAGCTGTTTTTT
CASSLGLAGVGTGELFF
>TRBV7-9|-|TRBJ1-4|few
TGTGCCAGCAGCCCGCAGAAGCAGGGAACTAATGAAAAACTGTTTTTT
CASSPQKQGTNEKLFF
>TRBV6-2/TRBV6-3|-|TRBJ2-7|few
TGTGCCAGCAGCCCCGGGGGCATGGTTAGCGAGCAGTACTTC
CASSPGGMVSEQYF
>TRBV6-6|TRBD2|TRBJ2-3|once
TGTGCCCTCGGAGGGCGGGGGGGCAGCACAGATACGCAGTATTTT
CALGGRGGSTDTQYF